This passage covers 26 T cell receptor beta chains from one sample sequenced in a study of human T cells and chemical hapten exposure. TCRdb re-called the RACE reads through MiXCR, storing one row per CDR3 protein. The repertoire holds 300,000 to 400,000 distinct CDR3 sequences, with roughly 5% as singletons. Time point specified: pre-sensitization, week 0. Treatment: therapeutic diphenylcyclopropenone sensitization with weekly scalp DPC. Sequenced material: whole blood, taken in connection with sensitization to the hapten diphenylcyclopropenone (DPC). These receptors all come from a woman between 45 and 60 years old with alopecia areata. Some clones in this sample may be carry-over from other donors' samples.

This clonotype was picked up a small number of times. The chain is built from TRBV30 and TRBJ2-1; 8 bases fit TRBD2. Germline V gives CDR1 GTSNPN, CDR2 SVGIG (reference sequence). The V segment lost 4 bases and the J segment 7 bases; nucleotides outside the gene matches: 12. The CDR3 consists of 15 residues. CDR3 nucleotides: TGTGCCTGGATTCTGACCCGGCCGGGAGGGAATGAGCAGTTCTTC. Translated: CAWILTRPGGNEQFF. The full variable domain, rest sourced from reference TRBV30 and TRBJ2-1, is SQTIHQWPATLVQPVGSPLSLECTVEGTSNPNLYWYRQAAGRGLQLLFYSVGIGQISSEVPQNLSASRPQDRQFILSSKKLLLSDSGFYLCAWILTRPGGNEQFFGPGTRLTVL.

This clonotype was detected many times. V and J are TRBV20-1 and TRBJ2-3, with TRBD1 identical over 7 bases. V trimming: 5 bases; J trimming: 5 bases; junction bases outside the gene matches: 16. Looked up from germline, CDR1 is DFQATT and CDR2 is SNEGSKA (reference sequence). This CDR3 region has 16 residues. Written as DNA, the CDR3 is TGCAGTGCTGGACGACAGGGATCCATTAAGGGAGATACGCAGTATTTT. Translated, it gives CSAGRQGSIKGDTQYF.

The genes are TRBV10-3 and TRBJ2-1; 12 nucleotides match TRBD1. V lost 8 bases to trimming and J lost 7 bases; unmatched junction nucleotides: 9. The CDR3 runs 15 residues. Germline V gives CDR1 ENHRY, CDR2 SYGVKD. CDR3 sequence: CAIQTGTGGTNEQFF. CDR3 in DNA: TGTGCCATCCAAACCGGGACAGGGGGCACAAATGAGCAGTTCTTC.

This clonotype was seen a handful of times. The chain links TRBV6-1 to TRBJ2-4, with D perhaps matching TRBD1 (5 bases). The CDR3 extends over 13 amino acids. With 10 bases removed from V and 0 bases from J, the gap between germline ends came to 10 bases. Looked up from germline, CDR1 is MNHNS and CDR2 is SASEGT. DNA of the CDR3: TGTGCCACCTGGACATTAGCCAAAAACATTCAGTACTTC. Encoded protein: CATWTLAKNIQYF.

This clonotype appeared many times. The chain joins TRBV5-6 to TRBJ2-3; D assignment may be TRBD1 or TRBD2 (5 bases each). V dropped 4 bases and J dropped 5 bases, with 20 bases sitting between them. CDR1 SGHDT and CDR2 YYEEEE come from the germline V gene. This CDR3 is built from 16 residues. Written as DNA, the CDR3 is TGTGCCAGCAGCCCCGAACCAGGGTCAGGAGGAGATACGCAGTATTTT. Protein product: CASSPEPGSGGDTQYF.

This clonotype was recorded a few times. The chain is built from TRBV27 and TRBJ2-2; D not certain. The V and J ends lost 2 bases and 2 bases respectively, with 9 bases between them. This CDR3 spans 15 amino acids. From germline, CDR1 is MNHEY and CDR2 SMNVEV (reference sequence). The CDR3 DNA follows: TGTGCCAGCAGTTTACGGCAGTTCAACACCGGGGAGCTGTTTTTT. This gives the protein CASSLRQFNTGELFF.

V usage is TRBV5-1 and J usage is TRBJ1-4; maybe TRBD1 (6 bases). Germline values: CDR1 SGHRS, CDR2 YFSETQ. The CDR3 is 14 residues long. The V end was cut by 3 bases, the J end by 4 bases, with 10 bases between. Here the CDR3 reads CASSSQGDNEKLFF. The CDR3, as DNA: TGCGCCAGCAGCTCACAGGGAGATAATGAAAAACTGTTTTTT. The variable domain in full, completed from reference TRBV5-1 and TRBJ1-4, reads KAGVTQTPRYLIKTRGQQVTLSCSPISGHRSVSWYQQTPGQGLQFLFEYFSETQRNKGNFPGRFSGRQFSNSRSEMNVSTLELGDSALYLCASSSQGDNEKLFFGSGTQLSVL.

In its sample, this clonotype was seen many times. The CDR3 coding sequence is TGTGCCAGCAGTCCCTTAGCGGGAGCGGGGACGCAGTATTTT. Encoded protein: CASSPLAGAGTQYF. The chain links TRBV27 to TRBJ2-3, with 9 nucleotides matching TRBD2. Germline CDR1 and CDR2: MNHEY and SMNVEV (reference sequence). J lost 9 bases, V lost 5 bases, and 9 bases had no gene match. CDR3 size: 14 residues.

This clonotype was seen ten or more times. V gene TRBV27 combines with J gene TRBJ2-7; 9 nucleotides line up with TRBD1. Germline V gene data show CDR1 as MNHEY and CDR2 as SMNVEV (reference sequence). CDR3 length: 15 amino acids. The V segment lost 5 bases and the J segment 4 bases; nucleotides outside the gene matches: 9. CDR3 sequence (DNA): TGTGCCAGCAGTGATCGACAGGGGGTCCGGTACGAGCAGTACTTC. It encodes CASSDRQGVRYEQYF.

The chain joins TRBV5-6 to TRBJ1-4; 9 positions agree with TRBD1. With V trimmed by 4 bases and J by 7 bases, 8 bases remained unmatched. Per germline, CDR1 SGHDT and CDR2 YYEEEE. This CDR3 comprises 15 residues. CDR3 region: CASSRSGTGFEKLFF. The CDR3 bases are TGTGCCAGCAGCCGATCTGGGACAGGGTTTGAAAAACTGTTTTTT.

This clonotype occurred a few times. The rearrangement uses TRBV2 and TRBJ1-1, with D perhaps TRBD1 (5 bases). Trimming took 8 bases from V and 1 from J, leaving 11 bases between them. This CDR3 is 13 amino acids long. In germline, CDR1 is SNHLY, CDR2 FYNNEI. CDR3 amino acids: CASGKTANTEAFF. Written as DNA, the CDR3 is TGTGCCAGCGGGAAGACAGCGAACACTGAAGCTTTCTTT.

The chain carries TRBV12-3 or TRBV12-4 and TRBJ1-6; D is perhaps TRBD1 (5 bases). Trimming took off 3 bases at V and 6 bases at J, with 9 bases between the two ends. CDR3 length equals 14 residues. The CDR3 loop reads CASSLSGRNSPLHF. CDR3 nucleotides: TGTGCCAGCAGTTTGTCAGGGCGTAATTCACCCCTCCACTTT.

This clonotype was counted only a few times. The CDR3 sequence is CASKGGSSYNSPLHF. DNA for the CDR3: TGTGCCAGCAAGGGGGGCAGTTCCTATAATTCACCCCTCCACTTT. The J gene is TRBJ1-6, the V gene TRBV6-6; D possibly corresponds to TRBD1 (6 bases). There are 15 residues in the CDR3. V gave up 7 bases and J gave up 1 base, with 11 bases separating them. CDR1 and CDR2 from the germline V gene are MNHNY and SVGAGI (reference sequence).

The rearrangement links TRBV28 to TRBJ1-2, with a possible D match to TRBD1 (5 bases). This CDR3 contains 15 residues. The germline CDR1 and CDR2 sequences are MDHEN and SYDVKM. Trimming shortened V by 2 bases and J by 7 bases, and 17 bases separated the two germline ends. The CDR3 region has the DNA TGTGCCAGCAGTTTAACGGGAGCAAGGGGCCCTGGCTACACCTTC. This codes for CASSLTGARGPGYTF.

Many counts were recorded for this clonotype. This chain connects TRBV30 to TRBJ2-2, with D uncertain. The length of the CDR3 is 13 residues. Trimming removed 0 bases at V and 7 bases at J, with 9 bases between. Germline CDR1 reads GTSNPN; CDR2 reads SVGIG (reference sequence). CDR3 coding DNA: TGTGCCTGGAGTGTACTGGGCGGCGGGGAGCTGTTTTTT. Its protein is CAWSVLGGGELFF.

This clonotype was picked up a small number of times. V and J are TRBV4-1 and TRBJ2-2; D is unresolved. V was pared by 1 base and J by 0 bases, with 9 bases between. The CDR3 contains 16 residues. Per the germline V gene, CDR1 is MGHRA and CDR2 is YSYEKL. The CDR3 DNA reads TGCGCCAGCAGCCAAGTTGGTACAGCGAACACCGGGGAGCTGTTTTTT. Translation: CASSQVGTANTGELFF.

The sample holds a few counts of this clonotype. V and J are TRBV18 and TRBJ1-2; D not certain. The CDR3 is made up of 13 amino acids. Germline V gives CDR1 KGHSH, CDR2 LQKENI. Trimming took off 3 bases at V and 4 bases at J, with 9 bases between the two ends. The CDR3 reads CASSPDTVYGYTF. In nucleotides, the CDR3 is TGTGCCAGCTCACCTGACACGGTCTATGGCTACACCTTC.

This clonotype was observed at least ten times. The CDR3 nucleotides are TGTGCCAGCAGCTCCTTAGCGGGAGGGCCCTACGAGCAGTACTTC. Encoded protein: CASSSLAGGPYEQYF. The J gene is TRBJ2-7, the V gene TRBV11-2; 11 bases map to TRBD2. From germline, CDR1 is SGHAT and CDR2 FQNNGV. The V gene end was trimmed by 4 bases and the J gene end by 2 bases; junction bases not matched to a gene: 4. This CDR3 region has 15 residues.

This clonotype was recorded a few times. This chain connects TRBV7-6 to TRBJ2-3; perhaps TRBD1 as D (6 bases). The CDR3 is 15 amino acids. Trimming removed 1 base at V and 6 bases at J, with 14 bases between. Germline V gene lookup returns CDR1 SGHVS and CDR2 FNYEAQ. CDR3 region: CASSLGNRVYDTQYF. In DNA form, the CDR3 reads TGTGCCAGCAGCTTAGGAAACAGGGTATATGATACGCAGTATTTT.

The chain joins TRBV10-3 to TRBJ1-3, with D perhaps matching TRBD1 (5 bases). Germline assignment: CDR1 ENHRY and CDR2 SYGVKD. The CDR3 has 14 residues. V gave up 11 bases and J gave up 0 bases, with 14 bases separating them. CDR3 nucleotides: TGTGCCCCGATGAGACAGTTCTCTGGAAACACCATATATTTT. Translating gives CAPMRQFSGNTIYF.

This clonotype has ten or more counts. V is TRBV7-9 and J is TRBJ2-5; 9 bases align to TRBD2. Germline values: CDR1 SEHNR, CDR2 FQNEAQ (reference sequence). The CDR3 runs to 16 residues. V gave up 4 bases and J gave up 2 bases; unmatched junction bases: 8. CDR3 protein: CASSSLAGATQETQYF. DNA of the CDR3: TGTGCCAGCAGCTCCTTAGCGGGGGCCACACAAGAGACCCAGTACTTC.

This clonotype came up many times. The V and J genes are TRBV12-3 or TRBV12-4 and TRBJ2-1; the match to TRBD2 covers 14 bases. The V gene end was trimmed by 6 bases and the J gene end by 9 bases; junction bases not matched to a gene: 10. The length of the CDR3 is 16 residues. CDR3 region: CASSLGLAGELGEQFF. The CDR3 nucleotides read TGTGCCAGCAGCCTGGGACTAGCGGGAGAACTCGGTGAGCAGTTCTTC.

For this clonotype: A single base separates this from a much larger clone, so it may be a read error. The CDR3 DNA reads TGTGCCGCCAGTGGGACTAGCGGGGGCCTCTACAATGAGCAGTTCTTC. It encodes CAASGTSGGLYNEQFF. The V call is TRBV24-1, the J call TRBJ2-1; 14 bases are shared with TRBD2. Germline CDR1 and CDR2: KGHDR and SFDVKD. This CDR3 comprises 16 residues.

This clonotype was seen only a few times. The genes are TRBV12-3 or TRBV12-4 and TRBJ1-1, with unresolved D. V was trimmed by 1 base and J by 8 bases, leaving 8 bases between them. This CDR3 is 12 amino acids long. CDR3 residues: CASSLGTAEAFF. The CDR3 region has the DNA TGTGCCAGCAGTTTAGGGACTGCGGAAGCTTTCTTT.

This clonotype was picked up many times. The chain combines TRBV28 with TRBJ2-1, with TRBD1 as a possible D gene (6 bases). Trimming removed 7 bases from V and 0 bases from J, with 10 bases in between. From germline, CDR1 is MDHEN and CDR2 SYDVKM. The CDR3 is 14 residues long. The CDR3 DNA follows: TGTGCCAGCATAACAGGGTACTCCTACAATGAGCAGTTCTTC. Translated: CASITGYSYNEQFF.

This clonotype occurred many times. V is TRBV20-1 and J is TRBJ2-2, with 12 bases that match TRBD2. Trimming took 6 bases from V and 6 from J; bases not matched to a gene: 8. CDR3 size: 15 residues. CDR1 and CDR2 (germline): DFQATT, SNEGSKA (reference sequence). CDR3 protein: CSARLAGGQAGELFF. CDR3 nucleotide sequence: TGCAGTGCCCGCCTAGCGGGGGGGCAGGCCGGGGAGCTGTTTTTT.